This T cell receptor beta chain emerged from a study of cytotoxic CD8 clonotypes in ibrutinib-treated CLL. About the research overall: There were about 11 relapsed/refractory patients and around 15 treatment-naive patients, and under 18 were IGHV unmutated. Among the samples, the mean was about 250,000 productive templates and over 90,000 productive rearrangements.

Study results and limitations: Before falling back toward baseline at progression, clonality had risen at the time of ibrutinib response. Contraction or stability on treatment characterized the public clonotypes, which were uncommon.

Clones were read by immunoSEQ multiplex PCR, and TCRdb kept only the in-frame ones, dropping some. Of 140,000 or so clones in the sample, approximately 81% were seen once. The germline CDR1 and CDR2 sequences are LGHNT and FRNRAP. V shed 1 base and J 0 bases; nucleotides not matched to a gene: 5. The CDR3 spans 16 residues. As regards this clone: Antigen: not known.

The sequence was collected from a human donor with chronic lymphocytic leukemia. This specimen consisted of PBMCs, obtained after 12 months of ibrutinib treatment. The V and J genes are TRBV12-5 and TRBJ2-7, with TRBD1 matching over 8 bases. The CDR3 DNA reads TGTGCTAGTGGTTTGGATCCAGGGGGCGCCTCCTACGAGCAGTACTTC. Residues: CASGLDPGGASYEQYF. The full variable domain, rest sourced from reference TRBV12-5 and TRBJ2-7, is DARVTQTPRHKVTEMGQEVTMRCQPILGHNTVFWYRQTMMQGLELLAYFRNRAPLDDSGMPKDRFSAEMPDATLATLKIQPSEPRDSAVYFCASGLDPGGASYEQYFGPGTRLTVT.